This TCR beta chain was retrieved from a study of blood T cell repertoires in COVID-19 (dated by TCRdb to about 2020). Regarding the complete study: Samples from collaborators originated in the United States, Italy and Spain and spanned both the acute and convalescent phases of COVID-19. The prospective study material was composed of cDNA or gDNA derived from T cells, B-cell-depleted T cells, or PBMCs. Deeply sampled blood TCRbeta repertoires from subjects exposed to, actively infected with, or recovered from COVID-19 were included in the dataset. The repertoires were released in a freely available public database intended as a resource for research on the immune response to SARS-CoV-2. Samples came from the ongoing ImmuneRACE study (first 160 participants) plus 1,254 subjects from 6 global collaborators. A de-identified subject ID, COVID-19 status, age in years and sex were almost always included in the sample metadata. Where available, HLA class I and class II types were obtained from metadata supplied by the sample provider rather than from assay-based typing.

General conclusions and limits of the study: How much clinical and demographic metadata was included differed by source and by participant, and the metadata was provided uncurated.

Points on this clone: Its binding antigen is unknown. Per-base quality was not reported, and no clone a single base away is much larger than it.

TCRbeta CDR3 regions were amplified from genomic DNA using the immunoSEQ Assay, a bias-controlled multiplex PCR. Processing in the source paper ran as follows. Within the assay, amplification of reference gene primers was used to estimate how many nucleated cells each sample contained. To quantify the absolute abundance of each unique TCRbeta CDR3 rearrangement, sequence reads were collapsed and filtered. For each sample, productive Simpson clonality was calculated as the square root of Simpson's diversity index over productive rearrangements. TCRdb's version of the immuneACCESS table is confined to in-frame rearrangements and falls short of the full clone set. An unresolved V gene accounts for under half of the shortfall where checked; the remainder is of unknown origin. V and J calls and clone size are those listed in that table; D and trimming were worked out from the DNA. The sample has more than 95,000 clones on record, around 76% of them singletons. Roughly a fifth of the sample lies in the top ten.

Whole blood was collected in K2EDTA tubes by collaborating institutions according to the institutions' own protocols. For TCRbeta analysis, collaborator samples were shipped as frozen whole blood, as isolated PBMCs, or as DNA extracted from either sample type. The TCR comes from a woman aged 70-85 years with acute or convalescent COVID-19. The sample consisted of peripheral blood.

The DNA sequence is as follows: TGTGCCAGCAGCAAACGAGCGGGGCAGGGCGCGTCTTACATTCAGTACTTC. This sequence encodes CASSKRAGQGASYIQYF. The chain is assembled from TRBV21-1 and TRBJ2-4; no check of the table's D call, TRBD2, against the DNA was made. TRBV21-1 is annotated as a pseudogene. The CDR3 sequence holds 17 residues, the cysteine and phenylalanine included. The DNA shown is the 51-base CDR3, in frame from base 1.